This T cell receptor beta chain was documented in a study of cytomegalovirus exposure and HLA in healthy donors (dated by TCRdb to 2016 to 2017). General notes on the study: According to an earlier analysis of several hundred of the donors, some 180 million T cells yielded 90 million to 130 million unique TCR beta sequences and about 280 Gb of sequence data. Roughly 310 gigabases of sequencing data and tens of millions of unique TCR sequences were included in an early release covering around 650 HLA-typed donors. The genetic ancestry cluster associated with self-reported Caucasian donors included over 80% of the 300 to 400 genotyped donors. The aim of the study was to test whether cataloging public T cell receptors could identify signatures of past pathogen exposure. Using immunosequencing, the study profiled T cell repertoires from fewer than 850 subjects and related those repertoires to cytomegalovirus serostatus. Besides the first cohort of around 700 subjects, a separate validation cohort made up of 120 different subjects was used. High-throughput TCR immunosequencing, statistical association of individual TCRs with disease status, and machine learning were combined to predict cytomegalovirus infection status. A later analysis re-examined previously published TCR beta repertoires from 500 to 700 donors and added high-resolution HLA genotyping to investigate patterns of TCR occurrence. The later analysis used no new phenotypic data to find candidate immune exposures, relying instead on TCR beta sequences and their occurrence across donors. In an earlier analysis of 550 to 700 of the donors, high-throughput TCR beta sequencing was used to judge whether each TCR beta V gene segment behaved as functional or pseudogenic. Donor age, sex, ethnicity and CMV serostatus were compiled together with the repertoire data. A later genetic analysis used genome-wide SNP genotypes for about 60% of the 666 donors, treating that subset as a discovery cohort. All discovery cohort repertoires had been generated on a single sequencing platform. HLA typing included class I and class II loci at four-digit resolution. Typing coverage varied by locus: roughly 620-630 donors for A, B, C, DRB1 and DQB1; 500 to 550 for DQA1; over 600 for DPA1; around 490 for DPB1. Because of strong linkage in the cohort, a few DR-DQ haplotypes were treated as single units for association and clustering. Among under 450 genotyped donors of the cohort, an average of about 240,000 unique TCR beta nucleotide sequences were sequenced per donor, 15% to 20% of them non-productive.

The cohort consisted of some 670 healthy bone marrow donors. All cohort members were sampled while nominally healthy, although unrecorded immune exposures were likely present. Of the 700 or so cohort members, 250 to 300 had a positive CMV serostatus and about 350 had a negative one, while no CMV serostatus was recorded for the donor. A peripheral blood sample was collected from each donor, and TCR beta sequencing was performed on peripheral blood mononuclear cells. The Qiagen DNeasy Blood Extraction Kit was used to extract genomic DNA from the blood cell samples. Comment on this clone: Its antigen has not been determined. Sequence at one end of the junction differs from germline and may be a read error. Other DNA sequences of this sample code for an identical CDR3.

General findings and caveats noted by the study authors: When HLA alleles, especially DR and DQ, strongly co-occurred, attributing TCR associations to individual alleles was difficult. A later analysis found that HLA-associated TCR beta chains were more clonally expanded and had lower generation probabilities than equally common non-associated chains. Linkage disequilibrium might explain the correlated functional status among segregating V segments, but an unknown experimental factor could not be ruled out. Some IMGT-functional V segments, including TRBV6-2 and TRBV6-3, could not be told apart with the 87-base-pair reads, so those segments were excluded. It was suggested by the authors that the approach could potentially be generalized to other disease states and immunological phenotypes. In vitro tests confirmed that a few of the cytomegalovirus-associated TCR beta chains recognize cytomegalovirus antigens. A later analysis found that most CMV-associated TCR beta chains appeared HLA-restricted, with HLA associations seemingly driven largely by CMV exposure. According to a later analysis, TCR association rates differed among HLA loci, with DRB1 alleles showing the most associated TCRs and HLA-C alleles showing the fewest. A later analysis associated 15,000 or so TCR beta sequences with specific HLA alleles at a false discovery rate of 0.05. The sequencing pipeline was judged likely to have produced a cluster of highly shared sequence variants as a technical artifact. In this cohort, only TCR beta chains were sequenced, and detectable features were limited by the absence of alpha or paired-chain data. A later genetic analysis reported fewer N-insertions in productive TCRs among donors in an Asian-associated ancestry cluster than the roughly 690-donor mean. Because counts were too low, seventeen rarely observed V segments, including chromosome 9 orphons, were left out of the earlier analysis of over 550 of the donors. A further reported finding was that TCR beta sequences accurately predicted the HLA-A and HLA-B alleles for most subjects in the first cohort. Because HLA typing was missing for some donors at each locus, association tests included only the typed subset. In an earlier analysis of about 540 of the donors, most TCR beta V segments were observed in productive rearrangements about 87% or about 30% of the time, broadly matching IMGT annotations. A later genetic analysis associated a missense DCLRE1C variant with V-gene and J-gene trimming of TCR beta chains, and an independent cohort replicated the association. The study gave a list of under 200 TCR beta chains associated with cytomegalovirus. CMV serostatus was the only immune exposure information available for the cohort. Sequencing depth was assumed to be roughly uniform across donors in the presence/absence analyses, though that assumption may not hold. A later analysis reported that several top co-occurrence clusters appeared linked to parvovirus B19, influenza, CMV and Epstein-Barr virus. The classifier was reported to diagnose cytomegalovirus status with high specificity and sensitivity in both the original cohort and the validation cohort. While some public TCRs were present in many individuals, most TCR sequences turned up only very rarely across donors.

The CDR3 runs 12 amino acids, cysteine and phenylalanine included. CDR3 DNA is the only sequence kept; it has 36 bases, read in frame from the first base. The germline V gene sets CDR1 to MGHDK and CDR2 to SYGVNS. Library preparation used the immunoSEQ multiplex PCR assay. For the multiplex PCR, a mixture combining 60 forward primers for TCR Vbeta segments and 13 reverse primers for TCR Jbeta segments was used. A multiplex PCR assay on genomic DNA amplified the CDR3 region of rearranged TCR beta genes. Amplified TCR beta libraries were sequenced as 87-base-pair reads on the Illumina HiSeq System. The authors processed their data as follows. In a later analysis, 80 million or so unique TCR beta chains were counted across the roughly 610 repertoires, and approximately 9.9 million of these chains were shared by at least two donors. A nearest-neighbor algorithm error-corrected the raw reads and collapsed the reads into unique sequences, merging closely related sequences to remove PCR and sequencing errors. Alignment of CDR3 sequences to IMGT reference sequences was used to assign V, D and J gene segments. For a sequence to be retained, a match of at least six nucleotides to both a V gene segment and a J gene segment was required. A rearrangement was called productive if the CDR3 had no stop codons and remained in frame with V and J, and every other rearrangement was called non-productive. Following IMGT convention, CDR3 was defined as the stretch from the second conserved V-encoded cysteine to the conserved J-encoded phenylalanine. The earlier analysis of 587 of the donors excluded sequences that lacked an unambiguous match to a single V gene segment. In an earlier analysis of 587 of the donors, V segments were called functional above 56.7% productive rearrangements and were called segregating when the between-donor standard deviation exceeded 5%. To diagnose cytomegalovirus status from the catalog of TCR beta chain sequences, a statistical classification framework was built. In a later analysis, V and J genes were assigned by comparing TCR nucleotide sequences against IMGT/GENE-DB human TR gene sequences. In a later analysis, CDR3 sequences and most-parsimonious VDJ recombination scenarios were assigned using the TCRdist pipeline. A later analysis defined each TCR beta chain by its CDR3 amino acid sequence plus V-gene family, and excluded reads lacking a unique V-gene family. To address suspected cross-contamination and a sequencing artifact, a later analysis removed a few hundred highly shared, low-generation-probability nucleotide sequences. A later analysis calculated a clonal expansion index for each public chain from normalized within-repertoire ranks of inferred template counts. Generation probabilities in a later analysis came from a VDJ recombination model fitted to out-of-frame rearrangements, and those results were checked against IGoR. In a later analysis, hypergeometric tests were used to score TCR-TCR, TCR-HLA and TCR-CMV co-occurrence, with a repertoire-size bias correction applied to TCR pairs. To estimate false discovery rates, a later analysis permuted the HLA or CMV assignments 20 times. In a later analysis, co-occurring TCRs were grouped using DBSCAN, and TCRdist sequence similarity was added for clustering within HLA-allele-positive subsets. Repertoires with fewer than 30,000 or more than 120,000 public chains were left out of co-occurrence clustering, as were four to six repertoires with anomalous nucleotide sharing. TCRdb holds this immuneACCESS table with in-frame rearrangements only. Some clones are missing; in checked studies, unresolved V genes explain under half, and the rest has no known cause. D and trimming come from the DNA, and the V and J calls and clone size come from that table. The sample yields under 200,000 clones; over 80% were counted once. The top ten hold roughly 1.9% of the sample.

The sequencing input was PBMCs. This receptor was identified in a human donor in good health. The sequence joins TRBV25-1 to TRBJ1-1; the D region possibly corresponds to TRBD1 (5 bases align). Here the CDR3 is given as CASRNRLTEAFF. In nucleotide form, the sequence is TGTGCCAGCAGAAACAGGTTGACTGAGGCTTTCTTT.